The clone carrying this T cell receptor (beta chain) showed up many times. Its cognate antigen is unknown. From germline, CDR1 is MNHNS and CDR2 SASEGT. V lost 6 bases to trimming and J lost 6 bases; unmatched junction nucleotides: 17. This CDR3 region has 16 residues. Time point indicated: newly diagnosed GD, antithyroid drugs for less than 3 months. The TCR library was made from RNA that had been extracted from PBMCs in TRIzol. According to the study, TCR beta libraries were built with iRepertoire HTBI primers and CDR3-region Arm-PCR. TCRdb analysed the multiplex PCR reads with MiXCR anew, one entry per CDR3 protein. The sample gives 540,000 or so distinct CDR3 sequences, 13% of which show up once; over 7.5% is in the top ten. This record comes from a study of regulatory T cells in long-lasting Graves disease. General study findings and limits: Persistent disease was associated with favored TRBV28 usage and with favored use of TRBJ1-2 and TRBJ2-5. Accuracy could have been hurt by small sample size.

These records were also assigned to another study, of T cells in Graves' hyperthyroidism and ophthalmopathy. In that study: The HTBI primer set served for first-round RT-PCR of the TCR CDR3. Classification by a 13 V-J model distinguished ophthalmopathy from stable hyperthyroidism.

The material was peripheral blood mononuclear cells (PBMCs), obtained at new diagnosis, from a patient treated with antithyroid drugs. The receptor was derived from a man aged 25-45 years with Graves disease. V and J are TRBV6-1 and TRBJ2-7, with 7 positions matching TRBD1. Here the CDR3 DNA reads TGTGCCAGCAGACTAGACAGGGACACCTTTGTGGCCGAGCAGTACTTC. Its protein is CASRLDRDTFVAEQYF.